The T cell receptor (beta chain) described here comes from a study of cytomegalovirus exposure and HLA in healthy donors. 13 Jbeta primers and 60 Vbeta primers were used for the PCR. TCRdb's copy holds only in-frame clones and misses some; the assay was immunoSEQ multiplex PCR. Here the sample spans about 150,000 clones, over 75% being singletons. Regarding the study as a whole: A later analysis found common viral pathogens apparently linked to several of the most significant clusters. Overall, 164 TCR beta chains were annotated as cytomegalovirus-associated. Indistinguishability led to the exclusion of some V segments, TRBV6-2 and TRBV6-3 included. Presence/absence analyses supposed approximately even sequencing depth among donors.

This clone appeared once. Its antigen remains unidentified. Deletions cut 4 bases from V and 4 bases from J, with 17 bases between. Germline CDR1 and CDR2: SGHRS and YFSETQ. CDR3 length: 15 amino acids. J is TRBJ1-2 and V is TRBV5-1, with D perhaps TRBD1 (6 bases). Sequencing used PBMCs. This clonotype was sampled from a young man in good health and CMV-seropositive. The CDR3 nucleotides read TGCGCCAGCAGCCCGACAGGCGAGACTCGCTATGGCTACACCTTC. Translated: CASSPTGETRYGYTF.